Listed below are T cell receptor beta chains from one sample, sequenced in a study of blood T cell repertoires in COVID-19. Some clones are missing from TCRdb's copy, which holds only in-frame ones; the method was immunoSEQ multiplex PCR. The repertoire holds about 200,000 clones, with around four fifths as singletons. Material: peripheral blood. Source of these receptors: a man in his fifties or sixties with COVID-19, enrolled during active disease. The CDR3 runs from the conserved cysteine through the conserved F or W. D genes are given only for firm matches. Size is stated for part of the rows, as once, few or many counts, or as a class when the clone is expanded.

abundance | len | d_gene | j_gene | v_gene | CDR3nt | CDR3aa
. | 11 | . | TRBJ2-5 | TRBV28 | TGTGCCAGTAGAGGGCAGGAGACCCAGTACTTC | CASRGQETQYF
. | 15 | TRBD1 | TRBJ2-3 | TRBV27 | TGTGCCAGCAGTTTAGGGAACAGGGGGCCAGATACGCAGTATTTT | CASSLGNRGPDTQYF
. | 14 | . | TRBJ1-5 | TRBV15 | TGTGCCACCAGCAGAGCGGGTAGCAATCAGCCCCAGCATTTT | CATSRAGSNQPQHF
. | 15 | . | TRBJ2-6 | TRBV27 | TGTGCCAGCAGTTTAATAGTCTCTGGGGCCAACGTCCTGACTTTC | CASSLIVSGANVLTF
once | 15 | . | TRBJ1-1 | TRBV3-1/TRBV3-2 | TGTGCCAGCAGCCCCAGGGGAGGGGGAGTCACTGAAGCTTTCTTT | CASSPRGGGVTEAFF
. | 16 | TRBD1 | TRBJ2-5 | TRBV5-6 | TGTGCCAGCACCACGAGGAAGACAGGGTCAAGGGAGACCCAGTACTTC | CASTTRKTGSRETQYF
. | 16 | TRBD2 | TRBJ2-2 | TRBV18 | TGTGCCAGCTCACCCGGACTAGCGGCCAACACCGGGGAGCTGTTTTTT | CASSPGLAANTGELFF
once | 14 | . | TRBJ1-5 | TRBV19 | TGTGCCAGTAGTCACAGGACTAGCAATCAGCCCCAGCATTTT | CASSHRTSNQPQHF
. | 13 | . | TRBJ1-1 | TRBV5-4 | TGTGCCAGCAGCAAGACAGTGAACACTGAAGCTTTCTTT | CASSKTVNTEAFF
. | 16 | . | TRBJ1-4 | TRBV9 | TGTGCCAGCAGCGTAGGAGGCGAACACTTCTCAGAAAAACTGTTTTTT | CASSVGGEHFSEKLFF
. | 15 | . | TRBJ1-6 | TRBV4-2 | TGTGCCAGCAGCCAGGCCGGGACTGAGAATTCACCCCTCCACTTT | CASSQAGTENSPLHF
. | 15 | TRBD1 | TRBJ2-3 | TRBV6-5 | TGTGCCAGCAGTTGGGACAGGGGAGGAGCAGATACGCAGTATTTT | CASSWDRGGADTQYF
. | 15 | . | TRBJ2-1 | TRBV7-9 | TGTGCCAGCAGCCGTCGAGACAGCTCCTACAATGAGCAGTTCTTC | CASSRRDSSYNEQFF
. | 15 | . | TRBJ1-3 | TRBV21-1 | TGTGCCAGCAGCAAAAACAGGGCCTCTGGAAACACCATATATTTT | CASSKNRASGNTIYF
. | 13 | TRBD1 | TRBJ1-4 | TRBV5-1 | TGCGCCAGCAGGACAGGGGGAAGTGAAAAACTGTTTTTT | CASRTGGSEKLFF
. | 14 | TRBD1 | TRBJ1-5 | TRBV5-1 | TGCGCCAGCAGCACGGGGACAGAAAATCAGCCCCAGCATTTT | CASSTGTENQPQHF
. | 13 | . | TRBJ2-5 | TRBV20-1 | TGCAGTGCTAGTAAAGCAGGGGAAGAGACCCAGTACTTC | CSASKAGEETQYF
. | 13 | . | TRBJ2-5 | TRBV5-1 | TGCGCCAGCAGCCCCGGTTCTCAAGAGACCCAGTACTTC | CASSPGSQETQYF
. | 15 | TRBD1 | TRBJ2-7 | TRBV6-4 | TGTGCCAGCAGTGACCGGGACAGGGGATTCTACGAGCAGTACTTC | CASSDRDRGFYEQYF
. | 15 | TRBD1 | TRBJ2-7 | TRBV7-8 | TGTGCCAGCAGCCCCCGGGACAGCCACGCTTACGAGCAGTACTTC | CASSPRDSHAYEQYF
. | 14 | . | TRBJ1-5 | TRBV5-6 | TGTGCCAGCAGCTTGGCAGGGGGCAATCAGCCCCAGCATTTT | CASSLAGGNQPQHF
. | 14 | TRBD1 | TRBJ1-1 | TRBV6-5 | TGTGCCAGCAGGGACAGGGCTTTGGGTACTGAAGCTTTCTTT | CASRDRALGTEAFF